This T cell receptor (beta chain) was identified during a study of blood T cells in healthy people across ages. Study findings and constraints: Roughly linear declines in TCR beta diversity per million T cells occurred with age.

Germline V gene sequence: CDR1 SGDLS, CDR2 YYNGEE. The CDR3 spans 14 residues. The V end was cut by 4 bases, the J end by 2 bases, with 11 bases between. Primed by a sample-barcoded 5' primer and a J-beta primer mix, a second PCR proceeded for about 7 to 12 cycles. Each cDNA molecule carried a tag from a template-switch adaptor that contained 12 random nucleotides. TCRdb re-called the 5' RACE reads through MiXCR, storing one row per CDR3 protein. The top ten clones hold about 18% of a sample with a few hundred thousand distinct CDR3 sequences, 27% of them seen once. The sample holds a few counts of this clonotype. Its antigen is unidentified.

This sequence originates from a woman in her 70s in good health. The chain links TRBV9 to TRBJ2-3; tentatively, D is TRBD2 (7 bases). The sequencing input was blood. The CDR3 nucleotides read TGTGCCAGCAGCCCCGGGGGGCCCACAGATACGCAGTATTTT. It is translated as CASSPGGPTDTQYF. Together with reference TRBV9 and TRBJ2-3, the CDR3 gives the full variable domain: DSGVTQTPKHLITATGQRVTLRCSPRSGDLSVYWYQQSLDQGLQFLIQYYNGEERAKGNILERFSAQQFPDLHSELNLSSLELGDSALYFCASSPGGPTDTQYFGPGTRLTVL.